Presented here are 29 T cell receptor beta chains from one specimen sequenced in a study of PD-1 blockade in classical Hodgkin lymphoma. The method was immunoSEQ multiplex PCR; TCRdb's version includes in-frame clones alone and lacks a portion of them. The sample yields 11,000 or so clones, about 75% seen once. Relapses following autologous stem cell transplantation were seen in all patients, with brentuximab vedotin exposure varying. Source: peripheral blood mononuclear cells (PBMCs), taken at baseline. These receptor sequences come from a human donor with classical Hodgkin lymphoma.

V is TRBV28 and J is TRBJ2-7; 7 bases match TRBD1. This CDR3 contains 15 residues. Unmatched junction bases numbered 7, after V lost 5 bases and J lost 0 bases. The germline CDR1 and CDR2 sequences are MDHEN and SYDVKM. The CDR3 nucleotides are TGTGCCAGCAGTGTGGGACAGTCCGCCTCCTACGAGCAGTACGTC. This translates into CASSVGQSASYEQYV.

The V and J genes are TRBV5-1 and TRBJ2-5; 7 nucleotides agree with TRBD2. CDR1 is SGHRS, CDR2 YFSETQ, per germline. This CDR3 spans 13 amino acids. J lost 3 bases, V lost 4 bases, and 3 bases had no gene match. CDR3: CASSPGLEETQYF. In nucleotides, the CDR3 is TGCGCCAGCAGCCCCGGACTAGAAGAGACCCAGTACTTC.

The chain has TRBV28 and TRBJ1-1, with no clear D. CDR3 size: 12 residues. CDR1 and CDR2 from the germline V gene are MDHEN and SYDVKM. The V end was cut by 3 bases, the J end by 0 bases, with 2 bases between. The CDR3 DNA reads as TGTGCCAGCAGTTTCCTGAACACTGAAGCTTTCTTT. This gives the protein CASSFLNTEAFF. The full variable domain, in which reference TRBV28 and TRBJ1-1 provide the parts outside the CDR3, is DVKVTQSSRYLVKRTGEKVFLECVQDMDHENMFWYRQDPGLGLRLIYFSYDVKMKEKGDIPEGYSVSREKKERFSLILESASTNQTSMYLCASSFLNTEAFFGQGTRLTVV.

V is TRBV18 and J is TRBJ1-5, with 7 bases aligning to TRBD1. This CDR3 is built from 16 residues. Germline V lookup: CDR1 KGHSH, CDR2 LQKENI. The J segment lost 0 bases and the V segment lost 5 bases, leaving 7 bases of the junction unmatched. CDR3 nucleotides: TGTGCCAGCTCAACCGGGACAGCGAGTAGCAATCAGCCCCAGCATTTT. This sequence encodes CASSTGTASSNQPQHF.

This clone came up a few times. The chain couples TRBV4-3 to TRBJ1-1; perhaps TRBD1 as D (5 bases). Per the germline V gene, CDR1 is LGHNA and CDR2 is YSLEER. CDR3 length: 16 amino acids. The ends were cut back, 0 bases at V and 3 bases at J, with 14 bases in the middle. The CDR3 DNA reads as TGCGCCAGCAGCCAAGATGGGACCACACCGGACACTGAAGCTTTCTTT. Amino acid sequence: CASSQDGTTPDTEAFF.

V is TRBV5-4 and J is TRBJ2-5, with D unclear. V gave up 4 bases and J gave up 5 bases, with 21 bases separating them. The germline CDR1 and CDR2 sequences are SGHNT and YYREEE (reference sequence). The CDR3 is 16 residues long. The CDR3 is CASSQFVGWRRETQYF. The CDR3 nucleotides read TGTGCCAGCAGCCAGTTTGTGGGATGGCGCAGGGAGACCCAGTACTTC.

The chain has TRBV28 and TRBJ2-5, with 9 bases lining up with TRBD2. The trim removed 5 bases at V and 2 bases at J, leaving 6 bases unmatched. CDR1 is MDHEN and CDR2 is SYDVKM in the germline V gene. This CDR3 contains 15 residues. In DNA, the CDR3 is TGTGCCAGCAGTCCGGCGGGGGGGCTGCAAGAGACCCAGTACTTC. Translation gives CASSPAGGLQETQYF.

The CDR3 is CASSLGQPYEQYF. The CDR3 nucleotides are TGTGCCAGCAGCTTAGGCCAACCCTACGAGCAGTACTTC. The chain carries TRBV7-6 and TRBJ2-7; D not certain. Germline lookup yields CDR1 SGHVS and CDR2 FNYEAQ. This CDR3 region has 13 residues. Between the trimmed V and J ends, which lost 1 base and 2 bases, there was a span of 6 bases.

CDR3 in amino acids: CASSLRDRGSDYEQYF. The CDR3 DNA is TGTGCCAGCAGCTTACGGGACAGGGGGTCGGATTACGAGCAGTACTTC. The V call is TRBV7-2, the J call TRBJ2-7; TRBD1 matches 11 bases. The CDR3 is 16 residues long. After removal of 2 bases from V and 4 bases from J, the junction contained 7 bases not matched to a gene. Germline assignment: CDR1 SGHTA and CDR2 FQGNSA. The full variable domain, with the rest looked up from reference TRBV7-2 and TRBJ2-7, is GAGVSQSPSNKVTEKGKDVELRCDPISGHTALYWYRQSLGQGLEFLIYFQGNSAPDKSGLPSDRFSAERTGGSVSTLTIQRTQQEDSAVYLCASSLRDRGSDYEQYFGPGTRLTVT.

J is TRBJ1-2 and V is TRBV7-2; perhaps TRBD1 as D (5 bases). The CDR3 totals 13 residues. The V end lost 5 bases, the J end lost 7 bases, and 14 bases lay between the germline ends. CDR1 and CDR2 (germline): SGHTA, FQGNSA. This CDR3 reads CASSHDSRFGYTF. The CDR3 nucleotides are TGTGCCAGCAGCCATGACAGCAGGTTTGGCTACACCTTC.

The chain is built from TRBV18 and TRBJ1-3; D gene uncertain. CDR1 and CDR2 (germline): KGHSH, LQKENI. The V gene lost 3 bases and the J gene lost 0 bases, with 12 bases spanning the gap. The CDR3 is 16 residues long. CDR3 bases: TGTGCCAGCTCACCTTCTCAAACTCGCTCTGGAAACACCATATATTTT. This gives the protein CASSPSQTRSGNTIYF. Variable domain in full (rest from reference TRBV18 and TRBJ1-3): NAGVMQNPRHLVRRRGQEARLRCSPMKGHSHVYWYRQLPEEGLKFMVYLQKENIIDESGMPKERFSAEFPKEGPSILRIQQVVRGDSAAYFCASSPSQTRSGNTIYFGEGSWLTVV.

The chain employs TRBV6-5 and TRBJ1-2, with 9 bases identical to TRBD1. Losses at the gene ends were 0 bases for V and 8 bases for J; bases not matched to a gene: 10. Germline loops: CDR1 MNHEY, CDR2 SVGAGI. There are 16 residues in the CDR3. CDR3: CASSYSSQQGAAGYTF. CDR3 in DNA: TGTGCCAGCAGTTACTCGTCCCAACAGGGGGCAGCCGGCTACACCTTC.

The rearrangement joins TRBV5-4 to TRBJ2-6; 9 positions agree with TRBD1. Germline CDR1 reads SGHNT; CDR2 reads YYREEE (reference sequence). The CDR3 length is 17 residues. Unmatched junction bases numbered 5, after V lost 4 bases and J lost 0 bases. CDR3 residues: CASSPGQGSSGANVLTF. The CDR3, as DNA: TGTGCCAGCAGCCCGGGACAGGGTTCCTCTGGGGCCAACGTCCTGACTTTC.

This chain joins TRBV6-1 and TRBJ1-4; no firm D call. This CDR3 is 13 amino acids long. V was cut by 4 bases and J by 7 bases, with 10 bases left in between. From germline, CDR1 is MNHNS and CDR2 SASEGT. DNA for the CDR3: TGTGCCAGCAGTGGACATGAAACTGAAAAACTGTTTTTT. Translation: CASSGHETEKLFF.

In this sample, this clone is medium-sized (0.01 to 0.1%). The chain uses TRBV28 and TRBJ1-2, with D possibly being TRBD1 (5 bases). CDR3 length: 13 residues. V was pared by 2 bases and J by 4 bases, with 8 bases between. The germline V gene has CDR1 MDHEN and CDR2 SYDVKM. The CDR3 region has the DNA TGTGCCAGCAGTTTAGGGGGTGCCTATGGCTACACCTTC. Its translation is CASSLGGAYGYTF.

Regarding this clone: The junction and the germline gene differ at one end; a read error may be behind it. J is TRBJ1-6 and V is TRBV9; D call uncertain. The length of the CDR3 is 13 residues. Germline V CDR1 and CDR2: SGDLS, YYNGEE. Written as DNA, the CDR3 is TGTGTCAGCAGCGCGGTCGGGGATTCACCCCTCCACTTT. Protein product: CVSSAVGDSPLHF.

The rearrangement uses TRBV21-1 and TRBJ2-7. TRBV21-1 is assigned pseudogene status. CDR3 length: 14 amino acids. The CDR3, as DNA: TGTGCCAGCAGCAAAAGTCCAGGGAGCTACGAGCAGTACGTC. Translating it yields CASSKSPGSYEQYV.

V gene TRBV7-3 combines with J gene TRBJ2-1, with D maybe TRBD2 (5 bases). Trimming removed 1 base at V and 0 bases at J, with 7 bases between. This CDR3 has 15 residues. Germline values: CDR1 SGHTA, CDR2 FQGTGA. This CDR3 is CASSLMAGSYNEQFF. CDR3 DNA sequence: TGTGCCAGCAGCTTAATGGCGGGCTCCTACAATGAGCAGTTCTTC.

This rearrangement joins TRBV7-9 to TRBJ1-2, with D unresolved. CDR1 is SEHNR and CDR2 is FQNEAQ in the germline V gene (reference sequence). The CDR3 spans 17 residues. Trimming removed 7 bases at V and 2 bases at J, with 23 bases between. The CDR3 region is CASIPPGPEGLNYGYTF. The DNA of the CDR3 is TGTGCCAGCATCCCGCCGGGTCCAGAGGGTTTAAACTATGGCTACACCTTC.

V and J are TRBV19 and TRBJ2-3; D is ambiguous. Trimming cost V 9 bases and J 2 bases, with 12 bases left between them. The germline V gene encodes CDR1 LNHDA and CDR2 SQIVND (reference sequence). This CDR3 is 13 amino acids long. The CDR3 protein is CASLGLNTDTQYF. The CDR3 nucleotides are TGTGCCAGCCTCGGGCTCAACACAGATACGCAGTATTTT.

By sample share, this clone is hyperexpanded (1% or more). The V and J genes are TRBV5-6 and TRBJ1-5; D is perhaps TRBD1 (6 bases). The germline gives CDR1 SGHDT, CDR2 YYEEEE. V was trimmed by 1 base and J by 3 bases, leaving 11 bases between them. This CDR3 contains 15 residues. Here the CDR3 reads CASSLTGMDNQPQHF. CDR3 sequence (DNA): TGTGCCAGCAGCTTGACAGGGATGGACAATCAGCCCCAGCATTTT.

V and J are TRBV4-1 and TRBJ1-2; TRBD1 is a possible D gene (5 bases). V lost 0 bases, J lost 2 bases, and 10 bases lay in between. Looked up from germline, CDR1 is MGHRA and CDR2 is YSYEKL. The CDR3 is 15 amino acids. The CDR3 DNA follows: TGCGCCAGCAGCCAAGAAGCACAGGCAAACTATGGCTACACCTTC. This codes for CASSQEAQANYGYTF.

The rearrangement joins TRBV6-1 to TRBJ2-3, with 9 bases aligning to TRBD2. V was pared by 5 bases and J by 0 bases, with 3 bases of the junction left unmatched. The germline V gene has CDR1 MNHNS and CDR2 SASEGT. This CDR3 has 15 residues. The CDR3 region is CASSTLAGSTDTQYF. In DNA form, the CDR3 reads TGTGCCAGCAGTACCCTAGCGGGGAGCACAGATACGCAGTATTTT.

This chain uses TRBV6-5 with TRBJ2-7, with TRBD1 as a possible D gene (5 bases). Looked up from germline, CDR1 is MNHEY and CDR2 is SVGAGI. The CDR3 extends over 15 amino acids. V shed 2 bases and J shed 0 bases, with 11 bases lying between them. In nucleotides, the CDR3 is TGTGCCAGCAGTTACGGCGGCGACAGCTCCTACGAGCAGTACTTC. Translating gives CASSYGGDSSYEQYF.

CDR3 in DNA: TGTGCCAGCAGTTACGGGGAGGTATACAATGAGCAGTTCTTC. This encodes CASSYGEVYNEQFF. The chain is built from TRBV6-5 and TRBJ2-1; TRBD2 might be the D (6 bases). The CDR3 contains 14 residues. Germline CDR1 reads MNHEY; CDR2 reads SVGAGI. V dropped 2 bases and J dropped 4 bases, with 9 bases sitting between them.

The CDR3 DNA reads as TGTGCCAGCAGCTTAGCTGAAGCAACTAATGAAAAACTGTTTTTT. The encoded protein is CASSLAEATNEKLFF. The chain carries TRBV5-4 and TRBJ1-4; unclear D gene. Trimming removed 2 bases from V and 0 bases from J, with 8 bases in between. The CDR3 runs to 15 residues. From germline, CDR1 is SGHNT and CDR2 YYREEE (reference sequence).

This sequence joins TRBV28 and TRBJ1-1, with 11 bases that match TRBD1. CDR3 length equals 14 residues. Germline V CDR1 and CDR2: MDHEN, SYDVKM. After removal of 7 bases from V and 5 bases from J, the junction contained 6 bases not matched to a gene. In DNA form, the CDR3 reads TGTGCCAGCACCCCGGGGGACAGGGGGACTGAAGCTTTCTTT. Residues: CASTPGDRGTEAFF.

The CDR3 here is CASSIPGAQEQFF. As DNA, the CDR3 is TGTGCCAGTAGTATACCGGGGGCCCAAGAGCAGTTCTTC. The chain combines TRBV19 with TRBJ2-1; perhaps D is TRBD1 or TRBD2 (6 bases each). Germline lookup yields CDR1 LNHDA and CDR2 SQIVND (reference sequence). Trimming took off 2 bases at V and 10 bases at J, with 12 bases between the two ends. CDR3 length: 13 amino acids.

J is TRBJ2-4 and V is TRBV6-1; weak D call: TRBD2 (6 bases). The CDR3 has 14 amino acids. Germline CDR1 MNHNS, CDR2 SASEGT. V lost 7 bases to trimming and J lost 0 bases, with 10 bases between them. The CDR3 here is CASMGGVAKNIQYF. The CDR3, as DNA: TGTGCCAGCATGGGGGGTGTAGCCAAAAACATTCAGTACTTC.